The 21 T cell receptor beta chains below come from one sample, sequenced in a study of cytomegalovirus exposure and HLA in healthy donors. Researchers ran the PCR with 60 Vbeta and 13 Jbeta primers. Assay: immunoSEQ multiplex PCR; the TCRdb copy retains only in-frame clones and omits some. The table shows about 190,000 clones, with 60% to 85% occurring only once. Sequencing input: PBMCs. All receptors derive from a woman between 18 and 29 years old in good health and CMV-seronegative.

In this sample, this clone turned up a few times. The chain employs TRBV25-1 and TRBJ1-1; the D is unclear. The V gene's germline CDR1 is MGHDK and CDR2 SYGVNS. V was pared by 8 bases and J by 1 base, with 11 bases between. There are 13 residues in the CDR3. The CDR3 here is CASGGLKNTEAFF. As DNA, the CDR3 is TGTGCCAGCGGAGGACTCAAGAACACTGAAGCTTTCTTT. The full variable domain, with the rest looked up from reference TRBV25-1 and TRBJ1-1, is EADIYQTPRYLVIGTGKKITLECSQTMGHDKMYWYQQDPGMELHLIHYSYGVNSTEKGDLSSESTVSRIRTEHFPLTLESARPSHTSQYLCASGGLKNTEAFFGQGTRLTVV.

This chain links TRBV20-1 with TRBJ1-1; tentatively, D is TRBD1 (5 bases). The V gene's germline CDR1 is DFQATT and CDR2 SNEGSKA (reference sequence). The V end lost 4 bases, the J end lost 5 bases, and 8 bases lay between the germline ends. This CDR3 spans 11 amino acids. CDR3 sequence (DNA): TGCAGTGCTATAAGACAGACTGAAGCTTTCTTT. Encoded protein: CSAIRQTEAFF.

The rearrangement uses TRBV30 and TRBJ2-7, with TRBD2 as a possible D gene (6 bases). Germline lookup yields CDR1 GTSNPN and CDR2 SVGIG (reference sequence). This CDR3 has 14 amino acids. The ends were cut back, 1 base at V and 7 bases at J, with 17 bases in the middle. CDR3 bases: TGTGCCTGGAGTGCCGGGACGGGGGTCCGGGAGCAGTACTTC. Translation: CAWSAGTGVREQYF.

The chain couples TRBV27 to TRBJ1-2; 8 bases agree with TRBD1. Germline lookup yields CDR1 MNHEY and CDR2 SMNVEV (reference sequence). The trim removed 5 bases at V and 6 bases at J, leaving 11 bases unmatched. The CDR3 spans 15 residues. CDR3 nucleotides: TGTGCCAGCAGTGGATCAGGGGGCTTTAATGATGGCTACACCTTC. Translation: CASSGSGGFNDGYTF.

The V and J genes are TRBV5-6 and TRBJ2-7, with TRBD1 as a possible D gene (5 bases). V lost 4 bases, J lost 0 bases, and 11 bases lay in between. The CDR3 has 14 amino acids. Germline V gene sequence: CDR1 SGHDT, CDR2 YYEEEE. The CDR3 DNA reads as TGTGCCAGCAGCCCAACAGGTTACTCCTACGAGCAGTACTTC. Protein sequence: CASSPTGYSYEQYF.

The V call is TRBV5-1, the J call TRBJ2-1; 11 positions match TRBD2. Germline values: CDR1 SGHRS, CDR2 YFSETQ. V lost 0 bases, J lost 0 bases, and 8 bases stayed unmatched. The CDR3 loop spans 19 amino acids. CDR3 nucleotide sequence: TGCGCCAGCAGCTTGGTCCTAGCGGGGGGCAAGAGCTCCTACAATGAGCAGTTCTTC. Protein sequence: CASSLVLAGGKSSYNEQFF.

V and J are TRBV27 and TRBJ1-6; unclear D gene. Trimming removed 9 bases at V and 7 bases at J, with 13 bases between. The germline CDR1 and CDR2 sequences are MNHEY and SMNVEV (reference sequence). The CDR3 is made up of 13 amino acids. The CDR3 reads CASRDPGNSPLHF. The CDR3 DNA is TGTGCCAGTCGCGACCCCGGGAATTCACCCCTCCACTTT.

The chain has TRBV5-1 and TRBJ1-2; 9 bases are shared with TRBD1. J gave up 5 bases and V 3 bases, and 2 bases lay outside the gene matches. This CDR3 is built from 13 residues. Germline V gives CDR1 SGHRS, CDR2 YFSETQ. The CDR3 reads CASSYDRGYGYTF. The CDR3 nucleotides read TGCGCCAGCAGCTATGACAGGGGGTATGGCTACACCTTC. Combining the CDR3 with reference TRBV5-1 and TRBJ1-2 gives the whole variable domain KAGVTQTPRYLIKTRGQQVTLSCSPISGHRSVSWYQQTPGQGLQFLFEYFSETQRNKGNFPGRFSGRQFSNSRSEMNVSTLELGDSALYLCASSYDRGYGYTFGSGTRLTVV.

This clone was recorded once. The same CDR3 can be traced to other DNA sequences in this sample. The chain combines TRBV28 with TRBJ2-7; D gene uncertain. CDR1 and CDR2 (germline): MDHEN, SYDVKM. The CDR3 has 13 amino acids. V dropped 3 bases and J dropped 2 bases, with 8 bases sitting between them. The CDR3 loop reads CASSFSGTYEQYF. DNA for the CDR3: TGTGCCAGCAGTTTTTCTGGCACCTACGAGCAGTACTTC.

This clone was observed a single time. This chain uses TRBV19 with TRBJ1-6; 7 bases align to TRBD1. The CDR3 length is 15 residues. Per germline, CDR1 LNHDA and CDR2 SQIVND (reference sequence). With V trimmed by 7 bases and J by 12 bases, 15 bases remained unmatched. The CDR3 here is CASTSGRPGQLPLHF. CDR3 DNA sequence: TGTGCCAGTACATCCGGCCGACCGGGACAGCTACCCCTCCACTTT.

The V call is TRBV28, the J call TRBJ1-2; D call uncertain. The germline CDR1 and CDR2 sequences are MDHEN and SYDVKM. V lost 3 bases and J lost 7, with 18 bases in between. The CDR3 contains 15 residues. CDR3 sequence (DNA): TGTGCCAGCAGTTTTCTAAAGGCGGCCGACGGTGGCTACACCTTC. This codes for CASSFLKAADGGYTF.

The chain employs TRBV6-1 and TRBJ1-5; TRBD1 is a possible D gene (6 bases). The CDR3 spans 14 residues. V was cut by 4 bases and J by 6 bases, with 13 bases left in between. Germline values: CDR1 MNHNS, CDR2 SASEGT. In nucleotides, the CDR3 is TGTGCCAGCAGTGTACGGGAACAGGGTCAGCCCCAGCATTTT. This translates into CASSVREQGQPQHF.

The V gene is TRBV7-8, the J gene TRBJ1-3; D is possibly TRBD1 (5 bases). The CDR3 totals 14 residues. The ends were cut back, 4 bases at V and 4 bases at J, with 11 bases in the middle. Germline V CDR1 and CDR2: SGHVS, FQNEAQ. The CDR3 region has the DNA TGTGCCAGCAGCTCGGAGGGGTCGGGAAACACCATATATTTT. Amino acids: CASSSEGSGNTIYF.

The chain is built from TRBV7-3 and TRBJ1-2; D may be TRBD1 (6 bases). CDR1 and CDR2 (germline): SGHTA, FQGTGA. The CDR3 length is 14 residues. Between the trimmed V and J ends, which lost 2 bases and 7 bases, there was a span of 14 bases. The CDR3 sequence is CASSLSAGAGGYTF. The CDR3 DNA reads as TGTGCCAGCAGCTTATCGGCAGGGGCGGGTGGCTACACCTTC.

In its sample, this clone was seen once. The chain joins TRBV9 to TRBJ1-2, with TRBD1 matching over 9 bases. Per germline, CDR1 SGDLS and CDR2 YYNGEE. The CDR3 extends over 15 amino acids. J lost 5 bases, V lost 4 bases, and 9 bases had no gene match. This CDR3 is CASSPRTGEGYGYTF. Written as DNA, the CDR3 is TGTGCCAGCAGCCCCCGGACAGGGGAGGGATATGGCTACACCTTC.

This CDR3 reads CASSFRVNEQFF. As DNA, the CDR3 is TGTGCCAGCAGTTTCCGCGTCAATGAGCAGTTCTTC. V is TRBV28 and J is TRBJ2-1, with D unresolved. Between the trimmed V and J ends, which lost 3 bases and 6 bases, there was a span of 6 bases. CDR3 size: 12 residues. CDR1 is MDHEN, CDR2 SYDVKM, per germline.

The J gene is TRBJ2-7, the V gene TRBV29-1; the D gene is possibly TRBD2 (6 bases). Germline V gene lookup returns CDR1 SQVTM and CDR2 ANQGSEA. The CDR3 length is 15 residues. The V end was cut by 1 base, the J end by 0 bases, with 13 bases between. The CDR3 DNA follows: TGCAGCGTTGAAGGAGAGCCGGGACTCTCCTACGAGCAGTACTTC. Amino acid sequence: CSVEGEPGLSYEQYF.

The rearrangement joins TRBV4-3 to TRBJ1-6; perhaps TRBD1 as D (6 bases). Germline V gives CDR1 LGHNA, CDR2 YSLEER. V was pared by 2 bases and J by 10 bases, with 15 bases between. The CDR3 runs to 15 residues. The CDR3 here is CASSQQGKTGSPLHF. In nucleotides, the CDR3 is TGCGCCAGCAGCCAACAGGGGAAAACCGGGTCACCCCTCCACTTT.

The rearrangement links TRBV4-2 to TRBJ1-6; D might be TRBD1 (5 bases). Trimming removed 0 bases from V and 10 bases from J, with 10 bases in between. The CDR3 totals 14 residues. Germline CDR1 reads LGHNA; CDR2 reads YNFKEQ. CDR3 loop: CASSQDRAGSPLHF. Here the CDR3 DNA reads TGTGCCAGCAGCCAAGACAGGGCCGGCTCACCCCTCCACTTT.

The rearrangement joins TRBV19 to TRBJ2-1; D might be TRBD1 (6 bases). The germline V gene has CDR1 LNHDA and CDR2 SQIVND (reference sequence). The V end was cut by 6 bases, the J end by 4 bases, with 16 bases between. The CDR3 is 15 amino acids. The CDR3 sequence is CASRKQGSRYNEQFF. CDR3 bases: TGTGCCAGTAGGAAACAGGGATCTCGGTACAATGAGCAGTTCTTC.

In DNA, the CDR3 is TGTGCCAGCAGTGAGCAGGTCATGAACACTGAAGCTTTCTTT. Translated: CASSEQVMNTEAFF. The chain combines TRBV6-1 with TRBJ1-1; D is unresolved. V gave up 3 bases and J gave up 0 bases, with 8 bases separating them. The CDR3 contains 14 residues. Germline V lookup: CDR1 MNHNS, CDR2 SASEGT.